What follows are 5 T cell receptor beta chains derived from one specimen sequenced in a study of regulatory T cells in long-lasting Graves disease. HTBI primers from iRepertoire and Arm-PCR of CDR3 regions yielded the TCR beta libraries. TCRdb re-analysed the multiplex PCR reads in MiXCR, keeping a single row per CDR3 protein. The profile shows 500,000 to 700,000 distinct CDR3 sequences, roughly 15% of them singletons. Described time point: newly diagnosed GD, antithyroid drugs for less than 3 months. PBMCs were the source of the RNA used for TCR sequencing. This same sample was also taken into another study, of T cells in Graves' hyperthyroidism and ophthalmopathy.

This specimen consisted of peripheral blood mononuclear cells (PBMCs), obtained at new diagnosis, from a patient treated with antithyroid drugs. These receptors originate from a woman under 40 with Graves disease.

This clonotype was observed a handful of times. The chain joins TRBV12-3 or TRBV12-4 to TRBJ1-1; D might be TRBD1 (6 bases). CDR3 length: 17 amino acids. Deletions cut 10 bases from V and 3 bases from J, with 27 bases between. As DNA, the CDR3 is TGTGCCATGCTTAAGCTCGGCCAGGGGAGATTCGACACTGAAGCTTTCTTT. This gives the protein CAMLKLGQGRFDTEAFF.

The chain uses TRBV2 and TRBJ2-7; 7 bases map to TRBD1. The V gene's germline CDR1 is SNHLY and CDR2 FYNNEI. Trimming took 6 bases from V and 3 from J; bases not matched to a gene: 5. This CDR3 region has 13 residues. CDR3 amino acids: CASRLQGLYEQYF. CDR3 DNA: TGTGCCAGCAGACTACAGGGGCTCTACGAGCAGTACTTC.

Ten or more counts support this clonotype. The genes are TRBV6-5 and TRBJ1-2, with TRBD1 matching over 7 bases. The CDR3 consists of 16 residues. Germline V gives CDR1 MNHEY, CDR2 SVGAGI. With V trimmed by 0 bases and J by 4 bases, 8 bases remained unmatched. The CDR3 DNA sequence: TGTGCCAGCAGTTACTCCCAGGGGGAGTTTGGCTATGGCTACACCTTC. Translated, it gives CASSYSQGEFGYGYTF.

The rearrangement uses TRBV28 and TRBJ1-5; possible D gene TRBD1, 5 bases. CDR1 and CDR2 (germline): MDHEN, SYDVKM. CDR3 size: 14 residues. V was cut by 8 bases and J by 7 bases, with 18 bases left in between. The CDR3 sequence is CASSPQGGLQPQHF. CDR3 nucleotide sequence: TGTGCCAGCTCACCGCAGGGAGGTTTACAGCCCCAGCATTTT.

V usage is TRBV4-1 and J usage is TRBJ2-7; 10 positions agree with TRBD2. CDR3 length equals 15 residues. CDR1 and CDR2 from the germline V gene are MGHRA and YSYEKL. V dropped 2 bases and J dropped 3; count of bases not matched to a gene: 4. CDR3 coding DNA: TGCGCCAGCAGCCAACTAGCGGGAGCCGGCTACGAGCAGTACTTC. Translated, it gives CASSQLAGAGYEQYF.